This T cell receptor (beta chain) originates from a study of neoadjuvant nivolumab and ipilimumab in lung cancer. Study results and limitations: From pretherapy to surgery, tumor richness and clonality rose with dual therapy. Pathologic regression was not significantly tied to TCR clonality.

Trimming stripped 0 bases from V and 3 bases from J, with 10 bases between. This CDR3 comprises 14 residues. Germline V gives CDR1 SQVTM, CDR2 ANQGSEA. In the case of this clone: The target antigen is unknown.

Sequenced by immunoSEQ multiplex PCR; TCRdb stores in-frame clones only, minus some. This table has 24,000 or so clones, roughly 80% appearing once. The specimen was peripheral blood, collected before neoadjuvant nivolumab, alone or with ipilimumab. This clonotype was sampled from an adult with non-small cell lung cancer. This rearrangement joins TRBV29-1 to TRBJ2-3; tentatively, D is TRBD1 (5 bases). The CDR3, as DNA: TGCAGCGTTGAAGATGCGCAGGGAACAGATACGCAGTATTTT. Encoded protein: CSVEDAQGTDTQYF.